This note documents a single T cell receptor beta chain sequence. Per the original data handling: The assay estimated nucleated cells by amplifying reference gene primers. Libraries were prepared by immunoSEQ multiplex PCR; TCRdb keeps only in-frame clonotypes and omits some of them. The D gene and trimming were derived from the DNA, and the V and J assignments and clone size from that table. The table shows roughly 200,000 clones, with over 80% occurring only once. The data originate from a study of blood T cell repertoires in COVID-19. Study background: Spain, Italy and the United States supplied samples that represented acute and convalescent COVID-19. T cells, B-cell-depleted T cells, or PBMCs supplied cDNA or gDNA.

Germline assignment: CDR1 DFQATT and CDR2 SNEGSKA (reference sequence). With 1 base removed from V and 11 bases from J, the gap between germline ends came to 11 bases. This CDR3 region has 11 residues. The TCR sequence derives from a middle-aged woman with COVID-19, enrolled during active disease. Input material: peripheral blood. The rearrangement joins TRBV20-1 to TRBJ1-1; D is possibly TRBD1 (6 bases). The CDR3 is CSARGHRDAFF. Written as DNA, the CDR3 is TGCAGTGCTAGAGGGCACAGGGACGCTTTCTTT.